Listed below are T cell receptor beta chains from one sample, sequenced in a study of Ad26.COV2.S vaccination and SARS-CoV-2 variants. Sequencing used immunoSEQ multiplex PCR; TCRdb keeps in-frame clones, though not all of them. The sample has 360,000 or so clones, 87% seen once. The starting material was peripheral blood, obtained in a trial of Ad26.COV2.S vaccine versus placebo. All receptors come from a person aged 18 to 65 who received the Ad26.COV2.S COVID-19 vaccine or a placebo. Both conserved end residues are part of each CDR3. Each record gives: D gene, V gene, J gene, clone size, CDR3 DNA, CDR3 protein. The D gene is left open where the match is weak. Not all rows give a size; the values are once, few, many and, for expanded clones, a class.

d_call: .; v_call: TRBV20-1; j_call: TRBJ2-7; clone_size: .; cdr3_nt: TGCAGTGCTAGTTTACCGGGACTCCCGTACGAGCAGTACTTC; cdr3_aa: CSASLPGLPYEQYF
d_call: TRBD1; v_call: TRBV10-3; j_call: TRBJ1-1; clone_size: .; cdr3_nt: TGTGCCACCACCCACGGGACAGGGAACACTGAAGCTTTCTTT; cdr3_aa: CATTHGTGNTEAFF
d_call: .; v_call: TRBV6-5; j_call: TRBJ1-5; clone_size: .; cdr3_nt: TGTGCCAGCAGGGGAAGAGGTCTTGATCAGCCCCAGCATTTT; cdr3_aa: CASRGRGLDQPQHF
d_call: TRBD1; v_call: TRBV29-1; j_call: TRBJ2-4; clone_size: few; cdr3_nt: TGCAGCGTCCTACTGAGAGGGGGCGCGGGCATTCAGTACTTC; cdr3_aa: CSVLLRGGAGIQYF
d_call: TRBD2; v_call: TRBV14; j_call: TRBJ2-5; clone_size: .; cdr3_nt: TGTGCCAGCAGCCTGGGCGGGGGGGTGCGACGTATGGAGACCCAGTACTTC; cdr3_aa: CASSLGGGVRRMETQYF
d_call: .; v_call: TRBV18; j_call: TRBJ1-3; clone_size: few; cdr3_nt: TGTGCCAGCTCTGTTAGCTCTGGAAACACCATATATTTT; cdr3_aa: CASSVSSGNTIYF
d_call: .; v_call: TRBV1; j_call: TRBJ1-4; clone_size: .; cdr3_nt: TGCACCAGCAGCCTCGGCGGGACAGAACCTAATGAAAAACTGTTTTTT; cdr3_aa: CTSSLGGTEPNEKLFF
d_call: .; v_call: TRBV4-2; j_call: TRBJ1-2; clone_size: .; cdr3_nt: TGTGCCAGCAGCCAAGATCGGAACCCGGGTGGCTACACCTTC; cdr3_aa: CASSQDRNPGGYTF
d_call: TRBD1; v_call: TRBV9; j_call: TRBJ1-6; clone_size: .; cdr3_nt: TGTGCCAGCAGCGTAGAGGGACAGGGTGGGTCACCCCTCCACTTT; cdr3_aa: CASSVEGQGGSPLHF
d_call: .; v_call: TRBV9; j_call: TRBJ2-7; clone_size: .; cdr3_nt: TGTGCCAGCAGCGCCGGGACCGATTCCTACGAGCAGTACTTC; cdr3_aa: CASSAGTDSYEQYF